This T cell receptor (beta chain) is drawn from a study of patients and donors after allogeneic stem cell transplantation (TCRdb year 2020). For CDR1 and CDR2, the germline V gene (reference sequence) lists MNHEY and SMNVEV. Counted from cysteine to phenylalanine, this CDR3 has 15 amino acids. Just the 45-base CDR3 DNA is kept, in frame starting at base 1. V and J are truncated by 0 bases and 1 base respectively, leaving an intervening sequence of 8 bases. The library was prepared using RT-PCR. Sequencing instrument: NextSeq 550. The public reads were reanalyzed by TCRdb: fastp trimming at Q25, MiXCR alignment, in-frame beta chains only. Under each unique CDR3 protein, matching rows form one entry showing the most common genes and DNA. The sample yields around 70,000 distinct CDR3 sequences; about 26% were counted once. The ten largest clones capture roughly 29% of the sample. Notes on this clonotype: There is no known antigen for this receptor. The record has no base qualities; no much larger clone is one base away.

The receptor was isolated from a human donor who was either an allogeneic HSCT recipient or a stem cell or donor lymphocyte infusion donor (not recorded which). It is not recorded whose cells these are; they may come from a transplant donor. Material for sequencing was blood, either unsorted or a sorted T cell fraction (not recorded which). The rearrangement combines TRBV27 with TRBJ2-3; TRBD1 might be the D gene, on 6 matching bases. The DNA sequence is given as TGTGCCAGCAGTTTATCCAGGGGAGGCACAGATACGCAGTATTTT. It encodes CASSLSRGGTDTQYF.